Listed below are T cell receptor beta chains from one sample, sequenced in a study of CD8 T cells in ankylosing spondylitis. TCRdb recomputed calls from the 5' RACE reads with MiXCR, one row per CDR3 protein. The sample yields 700,000 or so distinct CDR3 sequences, about 20% seen once. Material for sequencing was blood, either unsorted or a sorted T cell fraction (not recorded which). All receptors come from a male donor with ankylosing spondylitis. Each CDR3 is given with its conserved first and last residue. Size tells how often a clone was seen (once, few, many) or the class of an expanded clone, and some rows leave it out.

TRBV5-1	TRBJ1-6	few	CASSEGQKNSPLHF
TRBV4-1	TRBJ1-5	-	CASSPRQAGGQPQHF
TRBV20-1	TRBJ2-1	few	CSAQLVSYLNEQFF
TRBV12-3/TRBV12-4	TRBJ1-2	many	CASSWTGGDYGYTF
TRBV7-3	TRBJ2-2	-	CASSLLGRDTGELFF
TRBV5-6	TRBJ2-2	-	CASSPRSLGIGGELFF
TRBV20-1	TRBJ2-7	many	CSAPTTGTSVFGYEQYF
TRBV20-1	TRBJ1-2	few	CSAPQGFNYGYTF
TRBV5-4	TRBJ2-4	few	CASSTDILAKNIQYF
TRBV20-1	TRBJ2-1	-	CSHSLNNEQFF
TRBV5-1	TRBJ2-7	few	CASSPAGPEQYF
TRBV28	TRBJ2-7	few	CASSFAVSSYEQYF
TRBV7-2	TRBJ2-7	-	CASSPGGGSTYEQYF
TRBV20-1	TRBJ2-7	-	CSARDLVVGWETGAVRYEQYF
TRBV20-1	TRBJ1-6	-	CSANNRGSRSNSPLHF
TRBV4-3	TRBJ2-1	-	CASSQDDPRTSVNNEQFF
TRBV5-1	TRBJ2-5	-	CASRAQETQYF
TRBV12-3/TRBV12-4	TRBJ2-1	-	CASSPHPGGDEQFF
TRBV18	TRBJ2-7	-	CASSPQLAGGTYEQYF
TRBV2	TRBJ2-2	-	CASRGGGSGELFF
TRBV29-1	TRBJ1-4	few	CSVYTTGSGEKLFF
TRBV7-9	TRBJ2-7	few	CASSLTTLGEQYF
TRBV29-1	TRBJ1-1	-	CSVGRGKNTEAFF
TRBV7-2	TRBJ2-1	many	CASSLRLADNNEQFF
TRBV19	TRBJ2-1	-	CASSTRGTGSYNEQFF
TRBV12-3/TRBV12-4	TRBJ2-7	few	CASSFNGGAPSYEQYF
TRBV12-3/TRBV12-4	TRBJ1-2	few	CASSRPGTANYGYTF